These 4 T cell receptor beta chains came from one sample sequenced in a study of regulatory T cells in long-lasting Graves disease. Relying on iRepertoire HTBI primers and Arm-PCR of CDR3 regions, the team built TCR beta libraries. TCRdb recomputed calls from the multiplex PCR reads with MiXCR, one row per CDR3 protein. The table has some 370,000 distinct CDR3 sequences, roughly 25% seen once. Noted time point: persistent/refractory GD, antithyroid drugs over 5 years with positive TRAb. The TCR library was made from RNA extracted from PBMCs. Material: peripheral blood mononuclear cells (PBMCs), obtained when the disease was refractory, from a patient treated with antithyroid drugs. The receptor set was obtained from a woman in her thirties or forties with Graves disease.

V and J are TRBV20-1 and TRBJ2-3; D not resolved. The CDR3 has 13 residues. V was pared by 0 bases and J by 9 bases, with 13 bases between. The V gene's germline CDR1 is DFQATT and CDR2 SNEGSKA (reference sequence). The CDR3 region is CSARDRTPGTQYF. CDR3 nucleotides: TGCAGTGCTAGAGATCGTACCCCCGGAACGCAGTATTTT.

This clonotype came up a few times. The chain links TRBV19 to TRBJ2-7; D is perhaps TRBD1 (6 bases). The V end lost 4 bases, the J end lost 4 bases, and 11 bases lay between the germline ends. Germline V gene data show CDR1 as LNHDA and CDR2 as SQIVND (reference sequence). The CDR3 has 13 amino acids. Here the CDR3 DNA reads TGTGCCAGTAGTAGAGTCAGGGGATACGAGCAGTACTTC. It codes for CASSRVRGYEQYF. The full variable domain, its missing parts supplied by reference TRBV19 and TRBJ2-7, is DGGITQSPKYLFRKEGQNVTLSCEQNLNHDAMYWYRQDPGQGLRLIYYSQIVNDFQKGDIAEGYSVSREKKESFPLTVTSAQKNPTAFYLCASSRVRGYEQYFGPGTRLTVT.

The table lists this clonotype with many counts. The genes are TRBV10-2 and TRBJ2-5, with 8 positions matching TRBD1. Trimming took 8 bases from V and 3 from J; bases not matched to a gene: 5. CDR1 is WSHSY, CDR2 SAAADI, per germline. CDR3 length: 13 residues. In DNA form, the CDR3 reads TGCGCCAGCCAAATGGACAGGGAAGAGACCCAGTACTTC. Translating gives CASQMDREETQYF.

The chain recombines TRBV2 with TRBJ2-1, with D perhaps matching TRBD2 (5 bases). CDR1 is SNHLY, CDR2 FYNNEI, per germline. CDR3 size: 16 residues. V was cut by 3 bases and J by 0 bases, with 12 bases left in between. In DNA, the CDR3 is TGTGCCAGCAGTGATGGACTTAGACGCTCCTACAATGAGCAGTTCTTC. As protein: CASSDGLRRSYNEQFF.